Sequencing of this TCR beta chain was carried out in a study of T cell responses to AZD1222 COVID-19 vaccine. Data came from immunoSEQ multiplex PCR; TCRdb stores just in-frame clones and leaves some out. This sample has 200,000 to 250,000 clones; under 95% occur once, and the top ten carry around 1%. The source was peripheral blood, collected on day 0 of MenACWY control vaccination. This sequence was found in an adult in good health.

The CDR3 loop is CASSPATGPGNTIYF. The CDR3 coding sequence is TGTGCCAGCTCACCAGCAACAGGGCCTGGAAACACCATATATTTT. This chain links TRBV18 with TRBJ1-3; a weak D match, TRBD1 (6 bases). The CDR3 length is 15 residues. V was clipped by 2 bases and J by 2 bases, with 10 bases between them. Germline V gene lookup returns CDR1 KGHSH and CDR2 LQKENI. Based on the CDR3 plus reference TRBV18 and TRBJ1-3, the full variable domain is NAGVMQNPRHLVRRRGQEARLRCSPMKGHSHVYWYRQLPEEGLKFMVYLQKENIIDESGMPKERFSAEFPKEGPSILRIQQVVRGDSAAYFCASSPATGPGNTIYFGEGSWLTVV.